This T cell receptor beta chain appears in the sequencing data of a study of persistence of HIV-infected CD4 T cells. Across the whole study: CD4+ T cells responding to CMV or HIV-1 Gag were isolated. Suppressive ART had lasted a median of 8 years.

This was the immunoSEQ version 4 assay in survey mode. Assay used: immunoSEQ multiplex PCR; TCRdb lists only in-frame clones, some missing. This table holds approximately 30,000 clones, around 76% found once. V trimming: 1 base; J trimming: 6 bases; junction bases outside the gene matches: 5. The CDR3 covers 15 residues. Germline V CDR1 and CDR2: MNHEY, SVGAGI. A remark on this clone: Its specificity is unknown.

Cells were stimulated with CMV-infected fibroblast lysates at roughly 10 ug/mL. CD40L-negative CD69-negative CD45RO-high memory CD4+ T cells were sorted as populations depleted of antigen-responding cells. For roughly 19 hours, CD8-depleted PBMCs received anti-CD28/CD49d costimulation, a CD40-blocking antibody and enfuvirtide. The sequence derives from an adult woman with HIV who was CMV-seropositive. Sequenced material: CD4+ T cells sorted from PBMCs after 18-hour stimulation, taken from a patient who received antiretroviral therapy. The chain links TRBV6-5 to TRBJ2-1, with 8 positions matching TRBD2. DNA for the CDR3: TGTGCCAGCAGTTACTGGACTAGCCAGGGCAATGAGCAGTTCTTC. Amino acids: CASSYWTSQGNEQFF.